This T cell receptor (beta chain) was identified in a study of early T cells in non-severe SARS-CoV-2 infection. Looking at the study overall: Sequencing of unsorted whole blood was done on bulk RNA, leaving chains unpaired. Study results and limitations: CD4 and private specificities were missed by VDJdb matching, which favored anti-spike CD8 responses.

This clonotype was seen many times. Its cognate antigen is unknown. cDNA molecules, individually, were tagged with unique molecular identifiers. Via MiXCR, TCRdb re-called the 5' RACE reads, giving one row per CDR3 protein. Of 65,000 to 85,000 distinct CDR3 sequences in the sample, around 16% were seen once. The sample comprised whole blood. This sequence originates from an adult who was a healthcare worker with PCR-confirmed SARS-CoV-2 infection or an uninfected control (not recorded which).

The CDR3 sequence is CSARGRDKDTYGYTF. CDR3 nucleotides: TGCAGTGCTAGGGGCCGAGACAAGGATACCTATGGCTACACCTTC. This sequence joins TRBV20-1 and TRBJ1-2; D not certain. Between the trimmed V and J ends, which lost 3 bases and 4 bases, there was a span of 18 bases. CDR3 size: 15 residues. Germline values: CDR1 DFQATT, CDR2 SNEGSKA (reference sequence).